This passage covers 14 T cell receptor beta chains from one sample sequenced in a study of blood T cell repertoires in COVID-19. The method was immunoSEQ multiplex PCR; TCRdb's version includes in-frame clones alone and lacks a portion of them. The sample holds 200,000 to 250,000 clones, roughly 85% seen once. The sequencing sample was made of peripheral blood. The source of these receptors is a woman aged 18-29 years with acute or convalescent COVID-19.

CDR3 DNA sequence: TGTGCCACCAGCAGAGATACAGCGGGAGGTGGCAATGAGCAGTTCTTC. Protein product: CATSRDTAGGGNEQFF. This chain uses TRBV15 with TRBJ2-1; 9 bases fit TRBD2. Germline loops: CDR1 LNHNV, CDR2 YYDKDF (reference sequence). Trimming cost V 0 bases and J 6 bases; bases outside gene matches: 6. The length of the CDR3 is 16 residues.

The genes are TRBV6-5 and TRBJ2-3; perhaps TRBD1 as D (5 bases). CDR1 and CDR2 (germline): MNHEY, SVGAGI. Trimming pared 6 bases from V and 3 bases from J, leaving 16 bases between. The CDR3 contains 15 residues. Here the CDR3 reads CASSFTGEWTDTQYF. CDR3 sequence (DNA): TGTGCCAGCAGCTTCACAGGAGAGTGGACAGATACGCAGTATTTT.

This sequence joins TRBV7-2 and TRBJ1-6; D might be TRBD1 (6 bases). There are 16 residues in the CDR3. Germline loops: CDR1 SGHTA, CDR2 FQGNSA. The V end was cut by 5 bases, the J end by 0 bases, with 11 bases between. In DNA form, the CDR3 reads TGTGCCAGCAGCCCTGGACAGAGCTCCTATAATTCACCCCTCCACTTT. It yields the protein CASSPGQSSYNSPLHF.

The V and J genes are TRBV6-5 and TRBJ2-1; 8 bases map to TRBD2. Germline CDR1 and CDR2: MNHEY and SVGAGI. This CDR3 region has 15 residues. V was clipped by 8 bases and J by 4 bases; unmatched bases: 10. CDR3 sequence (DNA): TGTGCCAGCTCCCTGACGGCTAGCGGGTACAATGAGCAGTTCTTC. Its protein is CASSLTASGYNEQFF.

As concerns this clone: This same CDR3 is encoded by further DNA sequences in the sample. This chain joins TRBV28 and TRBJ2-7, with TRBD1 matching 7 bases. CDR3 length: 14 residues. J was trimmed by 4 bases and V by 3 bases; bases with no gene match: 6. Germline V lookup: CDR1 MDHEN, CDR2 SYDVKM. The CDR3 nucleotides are TGTGCCAGCAGTTTTAGGGGGCGCGCTTACGAGCAGTACTTC. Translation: CASSFRGRAYEQYF.

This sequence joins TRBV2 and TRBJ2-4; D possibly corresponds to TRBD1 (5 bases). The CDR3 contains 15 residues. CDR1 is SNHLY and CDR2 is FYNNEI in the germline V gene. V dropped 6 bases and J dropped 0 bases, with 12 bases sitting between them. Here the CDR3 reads CASSGQGVAKNIQYF. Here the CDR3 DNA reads TGTGCCAGCAGCGGCCAGGGTGTAGCCAAAAACATTCAGTACTTC.

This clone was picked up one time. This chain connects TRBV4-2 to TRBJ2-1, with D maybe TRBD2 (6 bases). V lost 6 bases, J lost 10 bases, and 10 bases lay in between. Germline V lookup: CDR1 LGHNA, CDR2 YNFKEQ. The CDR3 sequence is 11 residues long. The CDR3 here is CASSLGLEQFF. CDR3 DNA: TGTGCCAGCAGTTTAGGACTAGAGCAGTTCTTC.

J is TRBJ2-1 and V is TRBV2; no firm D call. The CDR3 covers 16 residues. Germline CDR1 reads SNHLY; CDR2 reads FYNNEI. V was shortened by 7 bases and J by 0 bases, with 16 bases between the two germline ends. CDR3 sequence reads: CASTYYGKPSYNEQFF. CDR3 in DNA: TGTGCCAGCACCTATTACGGTAAACCCTCCTACAATGAGCAGTTCTTC.

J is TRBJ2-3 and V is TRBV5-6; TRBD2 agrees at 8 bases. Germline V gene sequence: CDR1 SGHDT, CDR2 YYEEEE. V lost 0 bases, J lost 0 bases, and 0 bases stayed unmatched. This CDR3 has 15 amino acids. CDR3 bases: TGTGCCAGCAGCTTGGCTAGCGGGAGCACAGATACGCAGTATTTT. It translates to CASSLASGSTDTQYF.

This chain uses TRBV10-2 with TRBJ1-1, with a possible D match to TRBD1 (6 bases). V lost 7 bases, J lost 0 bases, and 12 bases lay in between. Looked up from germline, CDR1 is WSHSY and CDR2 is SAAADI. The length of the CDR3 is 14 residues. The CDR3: CASTWTAMNTEAFF. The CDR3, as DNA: TGCGCCAGCACTTGGACAGCGATGAACACTGAAGCTTTCTTT.

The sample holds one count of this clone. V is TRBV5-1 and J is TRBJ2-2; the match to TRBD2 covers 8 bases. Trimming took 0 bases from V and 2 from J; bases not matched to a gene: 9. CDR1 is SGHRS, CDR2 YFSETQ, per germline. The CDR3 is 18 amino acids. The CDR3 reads CASSLGPLAGLNTGELFF. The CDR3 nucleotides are TGCGCCAGCAGCTTGGGCCCTTTAGCGGGACTAAACACCGGGGAGCTGTTTTTT.

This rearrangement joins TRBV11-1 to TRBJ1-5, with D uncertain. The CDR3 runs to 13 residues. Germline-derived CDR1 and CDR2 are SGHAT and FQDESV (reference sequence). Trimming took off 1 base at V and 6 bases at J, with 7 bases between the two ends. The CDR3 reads CASSLGWAQPQHF. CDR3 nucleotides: TGTGCCAGCAGCTTAGGATGGGCTCAGCCCCAGCATTTT.

The CDR3 reads CAIGTSGSLDTQYF. In DNA, the CDR3 is TGTGCCATAGGGACTAGCGGGAGTTTAGATACGCAGTATTTT. This chain joins TRBV6-5 and TRBJ2-3; 14 nucleotides agree with TRBD2. Germline assignment: CDR1 MNHEY and CDR2 SVGAGI. The V gene end was trimmed by 10 bases and the J gene end by 5 bases; junction bases not matched to a gene: 5. The CDR3 runs to 14 residues.

CDR3 sequence: CASSNRILYGYTF. The CDR3 DNA follows: TGTGCCAGTAGTAACAGGATCCTCTATGGCTACACCTTC. This rearrangement joins TRBV19 to TRBJ1-2; tentatively, D is TRBD1 (5 bases). Trimming cost V 4 bases and J 4 bases, with 10 bases left between them. The CDR3 has 13 amino acids. Germline values: CDR1 LNHDA, CDR2 SQIVND (reference sequence).